This entry lists 21 T cell receptor beta chains sequenced from one sample in a study of radiotherapy plus CTLA-4 blockade in lung cancer. Sequencing used immunoSEQ multiplex PCR; TCRdb keeps in-frame clones, though not all of them. The table includes 89,000 or so clones, 75% to 90% detected once. Sample: peripheral blood, taken from a patient treated with radiotherapy plus ipilimumab. These receptors were collected from a human donor with non-small cell lung cancer who had a partial response to radiotherapy plus ipilimumab.

The chain has TRBV5-1 and TRBJ2-7; weak D call: TRBD2 (5 bases). CDR1 is SGHRS and CDR2 is YFSETQ in the germline V gene. The V gene lost 3 bases and the J gene lost 6 bases, with 16 bases spanning the gap. This CDR3 is 14 amino acids long. The CDR3 DNA sequence: TGCGCCAGCAGCTGGGCCCCCGGGGAACGCGAGCAGTACTTC. The encoded protein is CASSWAPGEREQYF.

The chain is built from TRBV19 and TRBJ2-5; 8 bases line up with TRBD2. CDR1 is LNHDA, CDR2 SQIVND, per germline (reference sequence). The CDR3 loop spans 16 amino acids. With V trimmed by 1 base and J by 1 base, 5 bases remained unmatched. The chain's CDR3 is CASSIGGTSGQETQYF. CDR3 in DNA: TGTGCCAGTAGTATAGGTGGTACTAGCGGCCAAGAGACCCAGTACTTC.

The J gene is TRBJ2-7, the V gene TRBV27; TRBD1 matches 7 bases. The CDR3 has 14 amino acids. From germline, CDR1 is MNHEY and CDR2 SMNVEV (reference sequence). V trimming: 9 bases; J trimming: 7 bases; junction bases outside the gene matches: 15. The CDR3 nucleotides are TGTGCCAGTAAGTTACGGACAGGTCTTGGAGAGCAGTACTTC. It is translated as CASKLRTGLGEQYF.

The gene calls are TRBV7-8 and TRBJ1-1; D unresolved. CDR1 and CDR2 from the germline V gene are SGHVS and FQNEAQ. Trimming cost V 0 bases and J 6 bases, with 5 bases left between them. This CDR3 is 12 amino acids long. CDR3: CASSLAAAEAFF. The CDR3 DNA reads TGTGCCAGCAGCTTAGCGGCGGCTGAAGCTTTCTTT.

The chain joins TRBV5-4 to TRBJ1-1; 9 nucleotides align to TRBD1. From germline, CDR1 is SGHNT and CDR2 YYREEE (reference sequence). J gave up 4 bases and V 5 bases, and 9 bases lay outside the gene matches. CDR3 size: 15 residues. The CDR3 DNA sequence: TGTGCCAGCAGAAGGGGACAGGGTAAGGGCACTGAAGCTTTCTTT. Residues: CASRRGQGKGTEAFF.

To note about this clone: Other DNA sequences from this sample encode an identical CDR3 as well. The V and J genes are TRBV19 and TRBJ2-6; TRBD2 might be the D (6 bases). The CDR3 loop spans 15 amino acids. Trimming cost V 3 bases and J 0 bases, with 6 bases left between them. CDR1 and CDR2 from the germline V gene are LNHDA and SQIVND (reference sequence). CDR3 sequence (DNA): TGTGCCAGTAGTATCGGGGGCTCTGGGGCCAACGTCCTGACTTTC. It translates to CASSIGGSGANVLTF.

This clone was recorded a few times. The chain joins TRBV29-1 to TRBJ2-5; 7 nucleotides agree with TRBD1. Germline-derived CDR1 and CDR2 are SQVTM and ANQGSEA. Trimming removed 7 bases from V and 5 bases from J; junction bases left unmatched: 7. The CDR3 consists of 12 residues. This CDR3 reads CSAQTGSETQYF. The CDR3, as DNA: TGCAGCGCCCAGACAGGGTCGGAGACCCAGTACTTC.

The J gene is TRBJ2-2, the V gene TRBV28; D is uncertain. V was cut by 5 bases and J by 6 bases, with 7 bases left in between. Germline lookup yields CDR1 MDHEN and CDR2 SYDVKM. This CDR3 region has 12 residues. CDR3 sequence: CASSNRAGELFF. The CDR3 bases are TGTGCCAGCAGTAACCGGGCCGGGGAGCTGTTTTTT. Full variable domain (outside the CDR3, taken from reference TRBV28 and TRBJ2-2): DVKVTQSSRYLVKRTGEKVFLECVQDMDHENMFWYRQDPGLGLRLIYFSYDVKMKEKGDIPEGYSVSREKKERFSLILESASTNQTSMYLCASSNRAGELFFGEGSRLTVL.

This rearrangement joins TRBV9 to TRBJ2-1, with unresolved D. Trimming left V 1 base short and J 6 bases short, with 5 bases between. Germline values: CDR1 SGDLS, CDR2 YYNGEE. The CDR3 covers 12 residues. The CDR3 nucleotides read TGTGCCAGCAGCGTACGGTTCAATGAGCAGTTCTTC. This gives the protein CASSVRFNEQFF. Looking up the rest from reference TRBV9 and TRBJ2-1 gives the full variable domain: DSGVTQTPKHLITATGQRVTLRCSPRSGDLSVYWYQQSLDQGLQFLIQYYNGEERAKGNILERFSAQQFPDLHSELNLSSLELGDSALYFCASSVRFNEQFFGPGTRLTVL.

The J gene is TRBJ2-3, the V gene TRBV28; TRBD2 aligns across 12 bases. The CDR3 has 16 residues. The ends lost 7 bases at V and 5 bases at J; junction bases unmatched: 10. Germline-derived CDR1 and CDR2 are MDHEN and SYDVKM. The CDR3 DNA reads as TGTGCCAGCATTCCCCTAGCGGGAGGGCCAGAAGATACGCAGTATTTT. This codes for CASIPLAGGPEDTQYF.

The chain combines TRBV5-4 with TRBJ1-1; 7 bases map to TRBD1. Germline V gene lookup returns CDR1 SGHNT and CDR2 YYREEE (reference sequence). V lost 4 bases to trimming and J lost 1 base; unmatched junction nucleotides: 7. CDR3 length equals 15 residues. CDR3 nucleotide sequence: TGTGCCAGCAGCCCGGACCGGGACAGGAACACTGAAGCTTTCTTT. Translating gives CASSPDRDRNTEAFF.

This clone was observed a handful of times. The chain links TRBV30 to TRBJ1-1, with 9 nucleotides matching TRBD1. This CDR3 region has 15 residues. The trim removed 4 bases at V and 3 bases at J, leaving 9 bases unmatched. Germline CDR1 reads GTSNPN; CDR2 reads SVGIG (reference sequence). Here the CDR3 DNA reads TGTGCCTGGACCGCCACAGGGGGCCGGGACACTGAAGCTTTCTTT. Translated: CAWTATGGRDTEAFF. The whole variable domain, filled in from reference TRBV30 and TRBJ1-1, reads SQTIHQWPATLVQPVGSPLSLECTVEGTSNPNLYWYRQAAGRGLQLLFYSVGIGQISSEVPQNLSASRPQDRQFILSSKKLLLSDSGFYLCAWTATGGRDTEAFFGQGTRLTVV.

The chain couples TRBV7-2 to TRBJ2-5, with 8 bases aligning to TRBD2. J gave up 4 bases and V 5 bases, and 9 bases lay outside the gene matches. CDR3 length: 15 residues. Germline CDR1 SGHTA, CDR2 FQGNSA. The CDR3 loop is CASSPTWLAGETQYF. DNA for the CDR3: TGTGCCAGCAGCCCTACGTGGCTAGCGGGAGAGACCCAGTACTTC.

A single count supports this clone. J is TRBJ2-3 and V is TRBV18, with 9 bases fitting TRBD1. Trimming at V came to 3 bases and at J to 3 bases, leaving 7 bases not matched to a gene. The germline CDR1 and CDR2 sequences are KGHSH and LQKENI. CDR3 length: 16 residues. Written as DNA, the CDR3 is TGTGCCAGCTCACCGCTTTGGGGACAGGGAACAGATACGCAGTATTTT. Translating gives CASSPLWGQGTDTQYF.

This rearrangement joins TRBV18 to TRBJ2-1; TRBD2 aligns across 12 bases. Germline CDR1 KGHSH, CDR2 LQKENI. V shed 5 bases and J 6 bases; nucleotides not matched to a gene: 14. This CDR3 is built from 18 residues. The CDR3 here is CASSGSASGRAIRNEQFF. The CDR3, as DNA: TGTGCCAGCTCAGGGTCCGCTAGCGGGAGGGCCATTCGCAATGAGCAGTTCTTC.

J is TRBJ1-3 and V is TRBV5-1; TRBD1 aligns across 8 bases. The germline gives CDR1 SGHRS, CDR2 YFSETQ. With V trimmed by 3 bases and J by 7 bases, 6 bases remained unmatched. The CDR3 sequence is 14 residues long. CDR3 loop: CASSYGQGLNTIYF. The CDR3 region has the DNA TGCGCCAGCAGCTACGGACAGGGTTTGAACACCATATATTTT.

This chain joins TRBV6-6 and TRBJ1-2; 8 bases agree with TRBD1. With 2 bases clipped from V and 8 bases from J, the junction kept 10 bases outside the gene matches. The CDR3 has 15 residues. Germline V lookup: CDR1 MNHNY, CDR2 SVGAGI (reference sequence). The CDR3 region has the DNA TGTGCCAGCAGTTACCGACAGGGGCAGATTGGGGGCTACACCTTC. Encoded protein: CASSYRQGQIGGYTF.

This clone was seen once. This chain links TRBV2 with TRBJ2-2; 9 bases map to TRBD2. Germline V lookup: CDR1 SNHLY, CDR2 FYNNEI. This CDR3 contains 16 residues. After removal of 8 bases from V and 5 bases from J, the junction contained 12 bases not matched to a gene. The CDR3 DNA reads TGTGCCAGCCTCCCGGGAGCGGGAGGACAGACCGGGGAGCTGTTTTTT. Protein: CASLPGAGGQTGELFF.

V and J are TRBV7-2 and TRBJ1-4; D remains ambiguous. V was clipped by 1 base and J by 0 bases, with 6 bases between them. The CDR3 contains 15 residues. CDR1 and CDR2 (germline): SGHTA, FQGNSA. CDR3 nucleotides: TGTGCCAGCAGCTTAGGCGAACCAACTAATGAAAAACTGTTTTTT. Translated, it gives CASSLGEPTNEKLFF.

J is TRBJ2-5 and V is TRBV29-1; perhaps TRBD1 as D (7 bases). CDR3 length: 14 residues. CDR1 SQVTM and CDR2 ANQGSEA come from the germline V gene. The V and J ends lost 3 bases and 0 bases respectively, with 11 bases between them. The CDR3 sequence: CSVERDSHQETQYF. The CDR3 DNA is TGCAGCGTTGAGCGGGACAGCCACCAAGAGACCCAGTACTTC.

The chain links TRBV5-1 to TRBJ1-5, with TRBD1 identical over 11 bases. The V gene end was trimmed by 4 bases and the J gene end by 5 bases; junction bases not matched to a gene: 8. This CDR3 contains 16 residues. Germline V gene sequence: CDR1 SGHRS, CDR2 YFSETQ. CDR3 sequence reads: CASSPGGTGGDQPQHF. CDR3 bases: TGCGCCAGCAGCCCGGGCGGGACAGGGGGGGATCAGCCCCAGCATTTT.